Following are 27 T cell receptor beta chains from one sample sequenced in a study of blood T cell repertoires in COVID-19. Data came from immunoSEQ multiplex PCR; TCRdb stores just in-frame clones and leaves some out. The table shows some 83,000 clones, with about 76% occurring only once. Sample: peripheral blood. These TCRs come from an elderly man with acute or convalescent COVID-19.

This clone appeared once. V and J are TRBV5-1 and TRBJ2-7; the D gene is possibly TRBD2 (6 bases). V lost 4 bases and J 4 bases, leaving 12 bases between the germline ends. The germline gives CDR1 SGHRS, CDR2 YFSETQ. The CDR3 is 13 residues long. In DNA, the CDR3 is TGCGCCAGCAGCGAGGGGACTGTATACGAGCAGTACTTC. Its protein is CASSEGTVYEQYF.

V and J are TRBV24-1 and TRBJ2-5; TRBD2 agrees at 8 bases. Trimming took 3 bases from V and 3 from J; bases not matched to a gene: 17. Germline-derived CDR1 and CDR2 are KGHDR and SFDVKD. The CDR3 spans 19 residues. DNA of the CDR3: TGTGCCACCAGTGATGCGGGGGGATCTGTTGAGTTAAGAGAAGAGACCCAGTACTTC. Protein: CATSDAGGSVELREETQYF.

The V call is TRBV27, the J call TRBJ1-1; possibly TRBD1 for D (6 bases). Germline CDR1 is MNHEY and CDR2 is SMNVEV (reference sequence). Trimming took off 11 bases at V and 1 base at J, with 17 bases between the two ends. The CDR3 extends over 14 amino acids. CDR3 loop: CASHPGGRNTEAFF. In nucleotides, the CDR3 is TGTGCCTCCCACCCCGGGGGGCGGAACACTGAAGCTTTCTTT.

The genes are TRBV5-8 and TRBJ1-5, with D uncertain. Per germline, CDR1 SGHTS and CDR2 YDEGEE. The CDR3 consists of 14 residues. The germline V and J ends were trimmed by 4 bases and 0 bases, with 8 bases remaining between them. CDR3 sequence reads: CASSPGYSNQPQHF. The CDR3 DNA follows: TGTGCCAGCAGCCCAGGTTATAGCAATCAGCCCCAGCATTTT.

CDR3 DNA sequence: TGTGCCAGCAGCCCGCAACAGGGTTTAGCGCAGTATTTT. Translated, it gives CASSPQQGLAQYF. The genes are TRBV14 and TRBJ2-3, with D perhaps matching TRBD1 (6 bases). This CDR3 region has 13 residues. V lost 4 bases, J lost 10 bases, and 15 bases lay in between. The germline V gene has CDR1 SGHDN and CDR2 FVKESK. The full variable domain, rest sourced from reference TRBV14 and TRBJ2-3, is EAGVTQFPSHSVIEKGQTVTLRCDPISGHDNLYWYRRVMGKEIKFLLHFVKESKQDESGMPNNRFLAERTGGTYSTLKVQPAELEDSGVYFCASSPQQGLAQYFGPGTRLTVL.

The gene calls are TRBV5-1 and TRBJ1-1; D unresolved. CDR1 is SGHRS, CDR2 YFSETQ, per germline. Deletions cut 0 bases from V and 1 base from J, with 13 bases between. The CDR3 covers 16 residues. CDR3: CASSLAQLPGNTEAFF. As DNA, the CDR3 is TGCGCCAGCAGCTTGGCCCAACTGCCGGGGAACACTGAAGCTTTCTTT.

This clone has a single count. For the CDR3, the DNA is TGCGCCAGCAGCTTCACGTCTACCTACGAGCAGTACTTC. This translates into CASSFTSTYEQYF. This chain links TRBV5-1 with TRBJ2-7; D is uncertain. There are 13 residues in the CDR3. Germline V gene sequence: CDR1 SGHRS, CDR2 YFSETQ. The V gene lost 2 bases and the J gene lost 2 bases, with 8 bases spanning the gap.

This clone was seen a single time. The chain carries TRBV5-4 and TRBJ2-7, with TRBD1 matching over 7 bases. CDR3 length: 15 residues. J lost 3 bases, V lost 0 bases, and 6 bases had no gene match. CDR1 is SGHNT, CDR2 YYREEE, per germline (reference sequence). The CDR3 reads CASSLATGDGYEQYF. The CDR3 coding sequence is TGTGCCAGCAGCTTGGCCACAGGGGATGGCTACGAGCAGTACTTC.

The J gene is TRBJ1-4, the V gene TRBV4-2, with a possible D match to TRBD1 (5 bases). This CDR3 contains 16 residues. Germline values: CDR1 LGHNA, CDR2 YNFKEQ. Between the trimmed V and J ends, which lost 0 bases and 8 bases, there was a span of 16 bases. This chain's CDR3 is CASSQDRSGRDEKLFF. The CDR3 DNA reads TGTGCCAGCAGCCAAGATCGGTCGGGGCGGGACGAAAAACTGTTTTTT.

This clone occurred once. Here the CDR3 reads CASSTLGQQYF. CDR3 sequence (DNA): TGTGCCAGCAGTACTTTGGGCCAGCAGTACTTC. The rearrangement links TRBV6-2 or TRBV6-3 to TRBJ2-7; no firm D call. The CDR3 runs to 11 residues. Germline CDR1 MNHEY, CDR2 SVGEGT. V was pared by 5 bases and J by 8 bases, with 10 bases between.

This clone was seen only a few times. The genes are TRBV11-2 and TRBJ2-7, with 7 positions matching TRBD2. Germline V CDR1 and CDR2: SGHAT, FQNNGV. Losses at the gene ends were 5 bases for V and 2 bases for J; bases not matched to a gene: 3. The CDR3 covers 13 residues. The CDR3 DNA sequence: TGTGCCAGCAGCCCTCGGGGGGCCTACGAGCAGTACTTC. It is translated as CASSPRGAYEQYF.

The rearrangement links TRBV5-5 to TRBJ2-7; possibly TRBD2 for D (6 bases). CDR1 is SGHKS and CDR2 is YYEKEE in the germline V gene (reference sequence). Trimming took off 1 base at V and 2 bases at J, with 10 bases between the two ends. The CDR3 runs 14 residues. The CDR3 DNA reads TGTGCCAGCAGCTTGATGGGGGGAACCTACGAGCAGTACTTC. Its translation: CASSLMGGTYEQYF.

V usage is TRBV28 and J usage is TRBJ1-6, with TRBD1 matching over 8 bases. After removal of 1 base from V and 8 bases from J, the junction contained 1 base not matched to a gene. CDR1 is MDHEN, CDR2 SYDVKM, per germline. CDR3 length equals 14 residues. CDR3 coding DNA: TGTGCCAGCAGTTTATTACAGGGGGATTCACCCCTCCACTTT. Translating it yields CASSLLQGDSPLHF.

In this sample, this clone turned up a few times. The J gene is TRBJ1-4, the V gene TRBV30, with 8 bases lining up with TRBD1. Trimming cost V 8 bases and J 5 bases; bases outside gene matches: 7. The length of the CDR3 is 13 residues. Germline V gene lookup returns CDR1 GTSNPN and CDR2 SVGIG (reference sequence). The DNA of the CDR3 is TGTGCCGGGTCTCGGGACAGGAATGAAAAACTGTTTTTT. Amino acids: CAGSRDRNEKLFF.

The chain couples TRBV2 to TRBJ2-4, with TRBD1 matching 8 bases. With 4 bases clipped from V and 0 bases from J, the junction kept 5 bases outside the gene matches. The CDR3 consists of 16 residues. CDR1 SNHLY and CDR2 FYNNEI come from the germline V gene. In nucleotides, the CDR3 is TGTGCCAGCAGTGTGCCCACAGGGGGAGCCAAAAACATTCAGTACTTC. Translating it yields CASSVPTGGAKNIQYF.

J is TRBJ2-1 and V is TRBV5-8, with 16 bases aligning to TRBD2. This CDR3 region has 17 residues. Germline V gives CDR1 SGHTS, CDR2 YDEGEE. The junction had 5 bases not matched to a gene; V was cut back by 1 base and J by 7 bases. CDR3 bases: TGTGCCAGCAGCTTGCTCCCGGGACTAGCGGGGGGGAATGAGCAGTTCTTC. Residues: CASSLLPGLAGGNEQFF.

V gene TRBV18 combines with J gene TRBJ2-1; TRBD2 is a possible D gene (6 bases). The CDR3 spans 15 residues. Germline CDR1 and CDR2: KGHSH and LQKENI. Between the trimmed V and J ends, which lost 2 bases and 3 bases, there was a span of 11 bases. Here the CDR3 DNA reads TGTGCCAGCTCACCATTCGCCGGGAGCTACAATGAGCAGTTCTTC. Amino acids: CASSPFAGSYNEQFF.

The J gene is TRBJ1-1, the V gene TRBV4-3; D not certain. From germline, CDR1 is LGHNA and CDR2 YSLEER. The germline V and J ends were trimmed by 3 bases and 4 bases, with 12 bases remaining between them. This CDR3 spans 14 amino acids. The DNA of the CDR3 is TGCGCCAGCAGCCAGGATAATCGGGTCACTGAAGCTTTCTTT. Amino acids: CASSQDNRVTEAFF.

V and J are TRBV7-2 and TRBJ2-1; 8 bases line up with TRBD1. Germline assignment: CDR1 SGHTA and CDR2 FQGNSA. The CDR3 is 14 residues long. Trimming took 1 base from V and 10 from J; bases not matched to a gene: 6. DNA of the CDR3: TGTGCCAGCAGCTTAGGCCGAGGACAGGGCGAGCAGTTCTTC. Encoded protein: CASSLGRGQGEQFF. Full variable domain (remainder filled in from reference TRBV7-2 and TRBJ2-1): GAGVSQSPSNKVTEKGKDVELRCDPISGHTALYWYRQSLGQGLEFLIYFQGNSAPDKSGLPSDRFSAERTGGSVSTLTIQRTQQEDSAVYLCASSLGRGQGEQFFGPGTRLTVL.

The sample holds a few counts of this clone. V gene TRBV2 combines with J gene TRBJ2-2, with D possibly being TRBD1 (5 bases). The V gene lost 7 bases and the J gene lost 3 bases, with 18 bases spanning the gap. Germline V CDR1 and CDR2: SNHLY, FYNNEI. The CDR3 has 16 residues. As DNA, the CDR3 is TGTGCCAGCAATAGTGGCGCGACAGAGTACACCGGGGAGCTGTTTTTT. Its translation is CASNSGATEYTGELFF.

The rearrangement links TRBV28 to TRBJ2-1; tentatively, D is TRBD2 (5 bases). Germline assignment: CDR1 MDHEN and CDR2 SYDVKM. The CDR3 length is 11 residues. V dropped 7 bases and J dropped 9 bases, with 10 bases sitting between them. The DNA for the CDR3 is TGTGCCAGCACCACTAGTGCTGAGCAGTTCTTC. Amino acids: CASTTSAEQFF.

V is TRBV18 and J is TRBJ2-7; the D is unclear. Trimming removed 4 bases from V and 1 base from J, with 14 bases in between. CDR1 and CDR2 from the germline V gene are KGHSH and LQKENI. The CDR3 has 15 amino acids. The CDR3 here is CASSRYLTPSYEQYF. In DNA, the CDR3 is TGTGCCAGCTCACGGTACTTAACCCCTTCCTACGAGCAGTACTTC.

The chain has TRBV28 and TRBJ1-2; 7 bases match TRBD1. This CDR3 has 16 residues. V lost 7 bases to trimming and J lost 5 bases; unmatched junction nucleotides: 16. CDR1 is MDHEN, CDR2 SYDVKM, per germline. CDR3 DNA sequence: TGTGCCAGCACCCTAACAAGGGGGGCAGGGGGGTATGGCTACACCTTC. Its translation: CASTLTRGAGGYGYTF.

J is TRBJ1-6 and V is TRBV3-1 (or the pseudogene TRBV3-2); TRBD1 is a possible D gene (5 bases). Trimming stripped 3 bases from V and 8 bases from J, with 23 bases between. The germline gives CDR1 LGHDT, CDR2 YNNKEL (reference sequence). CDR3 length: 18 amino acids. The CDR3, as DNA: TGTGCCAGCAGCCAGCAGGGTAGTGGGTGGGGATATTATTCACCCCTCCACTTT. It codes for CASSQQGSGWGYYSPLHF.

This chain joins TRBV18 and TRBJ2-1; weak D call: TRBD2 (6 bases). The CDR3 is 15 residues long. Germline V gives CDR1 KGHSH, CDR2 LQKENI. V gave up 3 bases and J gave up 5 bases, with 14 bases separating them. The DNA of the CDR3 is TGTGCCAGCTCACCGATGGGGTTAGCGGACAATGAGCAGTTCTTC. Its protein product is CASSPMGLADNEQFF.

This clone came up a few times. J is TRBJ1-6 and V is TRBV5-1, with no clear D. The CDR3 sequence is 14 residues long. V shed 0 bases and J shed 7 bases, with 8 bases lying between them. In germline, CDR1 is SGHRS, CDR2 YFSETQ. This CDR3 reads CASSLGPRNSPLHF. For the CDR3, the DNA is TGCGCCAGCAGCTTGGGGCCGAGGAATTCACCCCTCCACTTT.

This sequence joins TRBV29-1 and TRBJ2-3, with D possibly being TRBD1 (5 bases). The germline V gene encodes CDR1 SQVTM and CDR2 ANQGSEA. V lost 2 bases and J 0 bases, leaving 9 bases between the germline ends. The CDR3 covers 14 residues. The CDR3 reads CSVESGNSTDTQYF. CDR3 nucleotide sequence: TGCAGCGTTGAATCAGGGAATAGCACAGATACGCAGTATTTT.